The 2 T cell receptor beta chains reported below all come from one sample, sequenced in a study of shared clonotypes between healthy human individuals. Libraries were prepared by immunoSEQ multiplex PCR; TCRdb keeps only in-frame clonotypes and omits some of them. The profile shows some 2,000,000 clones, 95% of them singletons. The specimen sequenced was naive CD4+ T cells sorted from blood. Specified subset: CD45RA+ positively selected. These TCRs come from a young man in good health.

V and J are TRBV2 and TRBJ1-2, with D unresolved. Trimming removed 5 bases at V and 2 bases at J, with 12 bases between. Germline CDR1 reads SNHLY; CDR2 reads FYNNEI. The CDR3 sequence is 14 residues long. CDR3 sequence: CASSRTGKNYGYTF. The CDR3, as DNA: TGTGCCAGCAGTCGTACCGGGAAAAACTATGGCTACACCTTC. Full variable domain (missing parts from reference TRBV2 and TRBJ1-2): EPEVTQTPSHQVTQMGQEVILRCVPISNHLYFYWYRQILGQKVEFLVSFYNNEISEKSEIFDDQFSVERPDGSNFTLKIRSTKLEDSAMYFCASSRTGKNYGYTFGSGTRLTVV.

The chain links TRBV6-1 to TRBJ2-1, with unresolved D. V gave up 4 bases and J gave up 6 bases, with 7 bases separating them. The germline V gene encodes CDR1 MNHNS and CDR2 SASEGT. The CDR3 is 12 amino acids. CDR3: CASSVVGNEQFF. The CDR3 DNA reads TGTGCCAGCAGTGTTGTAGGCAATGAGCAGTTCTTC.